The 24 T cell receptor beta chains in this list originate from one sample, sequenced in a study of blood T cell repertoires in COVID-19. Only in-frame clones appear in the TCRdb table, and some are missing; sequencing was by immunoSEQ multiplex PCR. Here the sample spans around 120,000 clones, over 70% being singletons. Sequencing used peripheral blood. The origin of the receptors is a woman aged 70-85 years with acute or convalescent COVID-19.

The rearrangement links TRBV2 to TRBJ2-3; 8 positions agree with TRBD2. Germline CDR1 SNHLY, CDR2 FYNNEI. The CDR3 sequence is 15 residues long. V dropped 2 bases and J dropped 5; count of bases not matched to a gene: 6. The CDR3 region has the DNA TGTGCCAGCAGTGAATGGGCTAGCGGGCGAGATACGCAGTATTTT. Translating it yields CASSEWASGRDTQYF.

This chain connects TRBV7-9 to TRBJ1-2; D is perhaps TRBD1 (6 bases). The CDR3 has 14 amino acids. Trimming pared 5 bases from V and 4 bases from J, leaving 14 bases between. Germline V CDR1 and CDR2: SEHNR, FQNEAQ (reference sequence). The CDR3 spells CASSPPGQFYGYTF. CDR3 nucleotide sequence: TGTGCCAGCAGCCCCCCCGGACAGTTCTATGGCTACACCTTC.

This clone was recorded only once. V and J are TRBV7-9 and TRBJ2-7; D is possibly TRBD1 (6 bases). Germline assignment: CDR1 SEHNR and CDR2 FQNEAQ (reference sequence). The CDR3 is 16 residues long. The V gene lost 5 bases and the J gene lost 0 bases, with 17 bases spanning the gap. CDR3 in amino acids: CASSNEGGLSSYEQYF. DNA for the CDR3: TGTGCCAGCAGCAACGAAGGGGGTTTAAGCTCCTACGAGCAGTACTTC.

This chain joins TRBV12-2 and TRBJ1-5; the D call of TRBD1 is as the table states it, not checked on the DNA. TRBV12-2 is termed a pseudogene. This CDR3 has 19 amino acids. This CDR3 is CASRFTKHYRALGNQPQHF. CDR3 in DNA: TGTGCAAGTCGCTTCACCAAGCACTACAGGGCCTTGGGTAATCAGCCCCAGCATTTT.

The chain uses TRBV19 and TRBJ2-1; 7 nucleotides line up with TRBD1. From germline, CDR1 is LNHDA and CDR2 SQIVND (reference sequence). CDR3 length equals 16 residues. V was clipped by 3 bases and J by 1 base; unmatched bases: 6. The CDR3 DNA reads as TGTGCCAGTAGTATCCCTTGGGACAGTTCCTACAATGAGCAGTTCTTC. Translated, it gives CASSIPWDSSYNEQFF.

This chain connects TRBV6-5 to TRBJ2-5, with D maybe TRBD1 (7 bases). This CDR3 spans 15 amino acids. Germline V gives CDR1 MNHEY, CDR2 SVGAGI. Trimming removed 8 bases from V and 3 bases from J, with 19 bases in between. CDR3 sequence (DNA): TGTGCCAGCTCCCCCCAGGGGGGTGCCAAAGAGACCCAGTACTTC. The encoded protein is CASSPQGGAKETQYF.

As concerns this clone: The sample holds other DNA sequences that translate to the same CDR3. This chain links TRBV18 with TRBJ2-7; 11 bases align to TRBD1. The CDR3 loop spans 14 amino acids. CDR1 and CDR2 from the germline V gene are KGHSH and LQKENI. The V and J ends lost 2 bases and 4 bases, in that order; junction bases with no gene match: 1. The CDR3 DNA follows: TGTGCCAGCTCACCAGGACAGGGGGCTTACGAGCAGTACTTC. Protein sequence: CASSPGQGAYEQYF.

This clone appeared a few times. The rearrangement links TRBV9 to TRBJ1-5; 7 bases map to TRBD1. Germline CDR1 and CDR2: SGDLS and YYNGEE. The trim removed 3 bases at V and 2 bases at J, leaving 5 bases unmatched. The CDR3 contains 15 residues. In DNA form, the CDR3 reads TGTGCCAGCAGCGCCGGGACAGAAGGCAATCAGCCCCAGCATTTT. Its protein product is CASSAGTEGNQPQHF.

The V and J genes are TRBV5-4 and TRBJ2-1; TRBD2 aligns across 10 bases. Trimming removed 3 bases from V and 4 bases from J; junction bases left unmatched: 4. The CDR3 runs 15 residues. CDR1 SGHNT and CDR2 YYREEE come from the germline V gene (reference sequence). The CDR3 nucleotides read TGTGCCAGCAGCTATAGCGGGGGGCTATACAATGAGCAGTTCTTC. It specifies CASSYSGGLYNEQFF.

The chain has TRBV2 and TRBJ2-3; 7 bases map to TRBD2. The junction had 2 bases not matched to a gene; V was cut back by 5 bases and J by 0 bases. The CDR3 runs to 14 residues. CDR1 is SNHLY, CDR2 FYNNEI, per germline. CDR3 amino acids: CASSLGGSTDTQYF. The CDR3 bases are TGTGCCAGCAGTTTGGGGGGGAGCACAGATACGCAGTATTTT.

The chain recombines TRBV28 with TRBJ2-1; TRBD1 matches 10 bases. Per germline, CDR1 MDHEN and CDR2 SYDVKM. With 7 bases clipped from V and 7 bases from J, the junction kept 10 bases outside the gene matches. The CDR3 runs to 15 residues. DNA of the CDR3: TGTGCCAGCAACCTCCCGGGACAGGGGAGAAATGAGCAGTTCTTC. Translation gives CASNLPGQGRNEQFF.

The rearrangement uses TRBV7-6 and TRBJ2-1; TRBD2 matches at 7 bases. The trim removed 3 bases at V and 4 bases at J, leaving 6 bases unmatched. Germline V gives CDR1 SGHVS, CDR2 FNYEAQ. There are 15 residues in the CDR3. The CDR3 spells CASSFGLAAYNEQFF. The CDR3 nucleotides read TGTGCCAGCAGCTTCGGCCTAGCGGCTTACAATGAGCAGTTCTTC.

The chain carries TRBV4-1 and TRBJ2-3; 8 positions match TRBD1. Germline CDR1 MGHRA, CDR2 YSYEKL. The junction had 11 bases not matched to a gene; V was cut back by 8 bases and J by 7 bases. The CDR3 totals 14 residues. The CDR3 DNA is TGCGCCAGCGGACAGGGTAAGGCTCCGAATACGCAGTATTTT. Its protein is CASGQGKAPNTQYF.

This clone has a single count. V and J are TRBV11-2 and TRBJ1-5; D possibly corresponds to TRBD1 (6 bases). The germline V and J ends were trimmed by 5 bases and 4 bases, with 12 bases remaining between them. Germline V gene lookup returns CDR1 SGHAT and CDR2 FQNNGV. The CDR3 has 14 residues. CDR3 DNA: TGTGCCAGCAGCCCCGTAGGGGGAAATCAGCCCCAGCATTTT. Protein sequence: CASSPVGGNQPQHF.

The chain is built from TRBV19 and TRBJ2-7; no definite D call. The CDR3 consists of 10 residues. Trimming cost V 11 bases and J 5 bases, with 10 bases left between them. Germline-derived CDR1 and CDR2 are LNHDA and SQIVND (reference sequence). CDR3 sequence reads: CAPFFHEQYF. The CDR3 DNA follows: TGTGCCCCTTTTTTCCACGAGCAGTACTTC. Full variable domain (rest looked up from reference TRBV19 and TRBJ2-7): DGGITQSPKYLFRKEGQNVTLSCEQNLNHDAMYWYRQDPGQGLRLIYYSQIVNDFQKGDIAEGYSVSREKKESFPLTVTSAQKNPTAFYLCAPFFHEQYFGPGTRLTVT.

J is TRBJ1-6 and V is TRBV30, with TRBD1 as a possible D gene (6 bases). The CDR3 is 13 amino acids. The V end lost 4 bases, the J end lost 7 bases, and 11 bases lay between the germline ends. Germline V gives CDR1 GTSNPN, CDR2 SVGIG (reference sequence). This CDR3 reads CAWMGQGNSPLHF. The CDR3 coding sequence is TGTGCCTGGATGGGGCAGGGGAATTCACCCCTCCACTTT. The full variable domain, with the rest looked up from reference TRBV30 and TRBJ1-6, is SQTIHQWPATLVQPVGSPLSLECTVEGTSNPNLYWYRQAAGRGLQLLFYSVGIGQISSEVPQNLSASRPQDRQFILSSKKLLLSDSGFYLCAWMGQGNSPLHFGNGTRLTVT.

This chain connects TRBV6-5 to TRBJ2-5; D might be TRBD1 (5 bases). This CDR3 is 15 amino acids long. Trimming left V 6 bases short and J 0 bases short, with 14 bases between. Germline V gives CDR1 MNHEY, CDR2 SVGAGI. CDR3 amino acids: CASSRQSRDQETQYF. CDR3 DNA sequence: TGTGCCAGCAGCAGACAGAGCCGAGACCAAGAGACCCAGTACTTC.

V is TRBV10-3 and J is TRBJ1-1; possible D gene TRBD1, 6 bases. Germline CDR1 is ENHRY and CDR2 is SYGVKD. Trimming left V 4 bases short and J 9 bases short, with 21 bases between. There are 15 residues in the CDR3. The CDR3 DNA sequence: TGTGCCATCAGTGTGGAGACAGGATCCAGTGGGAAAGCTTTCTTT. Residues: CAISVETGSSGKAFF.

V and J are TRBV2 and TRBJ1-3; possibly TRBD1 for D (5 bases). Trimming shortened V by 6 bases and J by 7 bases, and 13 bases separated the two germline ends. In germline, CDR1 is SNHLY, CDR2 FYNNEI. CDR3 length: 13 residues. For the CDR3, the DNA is TGTGCCAGCAGCCTAAATTGGGGCAACACCATATATTTT. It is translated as CASSLNWGNTIYF.

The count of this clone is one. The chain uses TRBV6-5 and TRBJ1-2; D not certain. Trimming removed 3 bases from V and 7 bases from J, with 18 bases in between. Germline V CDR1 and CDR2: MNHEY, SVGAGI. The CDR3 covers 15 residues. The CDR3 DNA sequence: TGTGCCAGCAGTTATTTTGGCGGGCGAGTAATTGGCTACACCTTC. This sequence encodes CASSYFGGRVIGYTF.

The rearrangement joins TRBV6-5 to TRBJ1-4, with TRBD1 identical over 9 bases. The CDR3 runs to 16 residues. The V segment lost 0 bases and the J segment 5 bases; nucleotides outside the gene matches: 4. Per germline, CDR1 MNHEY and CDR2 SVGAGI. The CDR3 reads CASSYSAGTGNEKLFF. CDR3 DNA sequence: TGTGCCAGCAGTTACTCGGCCGGGACAGGGAATGAAAAACTGTTTTTT.

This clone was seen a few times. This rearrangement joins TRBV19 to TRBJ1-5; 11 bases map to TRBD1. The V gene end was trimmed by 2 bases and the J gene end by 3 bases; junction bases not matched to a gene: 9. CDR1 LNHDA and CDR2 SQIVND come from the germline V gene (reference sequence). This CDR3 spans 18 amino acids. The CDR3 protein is CASSISLGQGASNQPQHF. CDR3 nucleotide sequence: TGTGCCAGTAGTATATCTTTAGGACAGGGGGCCTCCAATCAGCCCCAGCATTTT.

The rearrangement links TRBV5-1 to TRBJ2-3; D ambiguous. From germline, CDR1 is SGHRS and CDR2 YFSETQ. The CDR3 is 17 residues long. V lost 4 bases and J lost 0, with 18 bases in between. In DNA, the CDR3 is TGCGCCAGCAGCCAGTCGACAATGGTACCTAGCACAGATACGCAGTATTTT. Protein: CASSQSTMVPSTDTQYF.

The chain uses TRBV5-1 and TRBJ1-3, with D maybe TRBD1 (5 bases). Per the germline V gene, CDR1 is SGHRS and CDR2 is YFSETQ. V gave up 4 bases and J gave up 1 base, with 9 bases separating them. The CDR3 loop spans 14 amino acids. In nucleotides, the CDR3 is TGCGCCAGCAGCCCCGGGACTTCTGGAAACACCATATATTTT. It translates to CASSPGTSGNTIYF.